This T cell receptor (beta chain) was found in a study of cytotoxic CD8 clonotypes in ibrutinib-treated CLL (TCRdb year 2021). About the full investigation: The cohort was composed of some twelve relapsed/refractory and about 15 treatment-naive patients; IGHV unmutated status was identified in 17 patients. Responses were partial in 25 or so patients and complete in 2; after median 68 months follow-up, roughly 14 stayed in remission and approximately 12 progressed. The response samples were drawn at a median of 12 months into treatment, with a range of about 6 to 36 months. An average of about 260,000 productive templates and roughly 94,000 productive rearrangements was obtained per sample. Longitudinal samples were obtainable from about 30% of the roughly 90 participants in the trial. Cryopreserved peripheral blood mononuclear cells were obtained before treatment, at response, and at either sustained remission or disease progression. Every remission and progressive disease sample was obtained while ibrutinib was still being received by the patients.

To note about this clone: No cognate antigen has been identified for it. Within one base of it there is no much larger clone, and no base qualities were kept.

On a MiSeq, deep resolution sequencing aimed for a depth between 1 in 1 million and 1 in 200,000 T cells, with each clonotype covered approximately 9.2x on average. The immunoSEQ hsTCRB Kit was used to generate TCR beta libraries. The authors processed their data as follows. The data were analyzed with ImmunoSEQ Analyzer and ImmunoSEQ Data Assistant, and V, D and J gene assignments followed IMGT definitions. Clonality, which ranges from 0 to 1, was calculated by subtracting the normalized Shannon entropy of productive rearrangement frequencies from one. Only overrepresented clonotypes making up at least 0.05% of the repertoire of each patient were included in the public clonotype analysis. Thirteen repertoires from age-matched healthy donors, obtained from immuneACCESS, served as clonality controls. TCRdb limited this immuneACCESS table to in-frame rearrangements with V and J called. A share of clones is missing; checked studies link under half to unresolved V genes, and the rest is unexplained. D and trimming come from the DNA, and the V and J calls and clone size come from that table. The sample profile shows approximately 91,000 clones; roughly three quarters of them were found once. About 4.8% of the sample is held by the ten biggest clonotypes.

Results the study describes overall, beyond this receptor: Sampling times were not matched between sustained-remission and progressing patients, and lymph node repertoires were not studied. Clonality increased at ibrutinib response, stayed stable in sustained remission, and fell back toward baseline at progression. Baseline clonality exceeded that of age-matched healthy donors and correlated strongly with circulating CD8+ T-cell counts. Public clonotypes were rare and either shrank or stayed stable during treatment, and the rise in clonality at ibrutinib response reflected expansion of private clonotypes.

There are 15 amino acids in the CDR3, from cysteine to phenylalanine inclusive. The sequence is cut down to CDR3 DNA, 45 bases in frame from base 1. From V the trimming removes 5 bases and from J it removes 1 base, while the gene matches leave 5 bases of the junction unaccounted for. The germline V gene specifies SNHLY as CDR1 and FYNNEI as CDR2. Per the publication, the time point label means: about 11 months on ibrutinib. Approximately 2 micrograms of genomic DNA were extracted from cryopreserved PBMCs for TCR beta library preparation. Longitudinal blood samples from CLL patients on ibrutinib monotherapy underwent high-throughput TCR beta sequencing. The patients took part in an open-label, single-center phase 2 trial of ibrutinib monotherapy.

This clonotype was obtained from a human donor with chronic lymphocytic leukemia. The sequencing here drew on PBMCs, taken after 12 months of ibrutinib treatment. The chain is encoded by TRBV2 joined to TRBJ1-5; 7 central bases correspond to TRBD1. DNA sequence: TGTGCCAGCAGTTGGACAGGCCGGAGCAATCAGCCCCAGCATTTT. It encodes CASSWTGRSNQPQHF.